Listed here is a single TCR beta chain. The data are from a study of blood T cell repertoires in COVID-19. Study information: Specimens from acute and convalescent COVID-19 originated in the United States, Italy and Spain. PBMCs, B-cell-depleted T cells, or T cells provided the cDNA or gDNA that made up the material.

Per the authors' pipeline: Amplification of reference gene primers provided the estimated nucleated cell counts. Sequenced by immunoSEQ multiplex PCR; TCRdb stores in-frame clones only, minus some. The DNA gave D and trimming, while V, J and clone size come from that table. The table includes about 46,000 clones, under 95% detected once. CDR1 SGHTS and CDR2 YDEGEE come from the germline V gene. The CDR3 is 13 amino acids. Deletions cut 4 bases from V and 2 bases from J, with 9 bases between. The chain uses TRBV5-8 and TRBJ1-2, with unresolved D. Source material: peripheral blood. The receptor was isolated from a man between 65 and 85 years old with active COVID-19. The CDR3 region has the DNA TGTGCCAGCAGCGGCCAACCGAACTATGGCTACACCTTC. The encoded protein is CASSGQPNYGYTF. Variable domain in full (rest from reference TRBV5-8 and TRBJ1-2): EAGVTQSPTHLIKTRGQQATLRCSPISGHTSVYWYQQALGLGLQFLLWYDEGEERNRGNFPPRFSGRQFPNYSSELNVNALELEDSALYLCASSGQPNYGYTFGSGTRLTVV.